Described below is a single T cell receptor (beta chain) sequence and its context. This record belongs to a study of blood T cell repertoires in COVID-19. Across the study: The United States, Italy and Spain were the sources of the acute and convalescent COVID-19 samples. PBMCs, B-cell-depleted T cells, or T cells were the source of the cDNA or gDNA that made up the material.

Sequencing was performed with immunoSEQ multiplex PCR; in TCRdb, only in-frame clones are kept and a portion is missing. The sample lists roughly 280,000 clones; about 90% were seen once. CDR3 length: 13 amino acids. Germline V gives CDR1 SGHAT, CDR2 FQNNGV. V lost 3 bases, J lost 3 bases, and 5 bases lay in between. The receptor was derived from a woman aged 45-65 years who had recovered from COVID-19. The source material was peripheral blood. The chain recombines TRBV11-2 with TRBJ1-4, with TRBD1 as a possible D gene (5 bases). CDR3 residues: CASSFRANEKLFF. CDR3 nucleotide sequence: TGTGCCAGCAGCTTCAGGGCTAATGAAAAACTGTTTTTT.